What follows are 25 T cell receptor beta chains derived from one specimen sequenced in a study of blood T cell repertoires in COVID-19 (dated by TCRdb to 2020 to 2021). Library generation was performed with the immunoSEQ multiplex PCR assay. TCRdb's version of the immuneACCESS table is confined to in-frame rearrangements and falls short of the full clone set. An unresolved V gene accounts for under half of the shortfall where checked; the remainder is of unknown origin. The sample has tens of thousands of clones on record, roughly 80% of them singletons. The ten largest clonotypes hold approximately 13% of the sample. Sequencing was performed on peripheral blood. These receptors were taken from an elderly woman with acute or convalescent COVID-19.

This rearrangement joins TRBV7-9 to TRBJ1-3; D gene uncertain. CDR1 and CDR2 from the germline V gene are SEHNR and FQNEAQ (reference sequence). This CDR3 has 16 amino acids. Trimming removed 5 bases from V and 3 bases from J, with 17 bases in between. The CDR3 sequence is CASSADSAAFGNTIYF. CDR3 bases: TGTGCCAGCAGCGCAGACTCGGCAGCCTTTGGAAACACCATATATTTT.

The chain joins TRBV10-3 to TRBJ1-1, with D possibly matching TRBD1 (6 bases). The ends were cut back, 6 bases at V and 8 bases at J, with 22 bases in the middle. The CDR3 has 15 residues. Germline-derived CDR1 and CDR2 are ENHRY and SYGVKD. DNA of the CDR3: TGTGCCATCAGCGCCCCTGAGGGGACAAAAGAAGAAGCTTTCTTT. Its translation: CAISAPEGTKEEAFF.

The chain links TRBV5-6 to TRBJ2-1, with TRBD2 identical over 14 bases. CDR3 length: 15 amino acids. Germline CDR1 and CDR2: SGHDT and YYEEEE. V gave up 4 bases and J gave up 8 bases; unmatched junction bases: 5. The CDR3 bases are TGTGCCAGCAGCCTGACTAGCGGGAGGGCGGATGAGCAGTTCTTC. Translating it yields CASSLTSGRADEQFF.

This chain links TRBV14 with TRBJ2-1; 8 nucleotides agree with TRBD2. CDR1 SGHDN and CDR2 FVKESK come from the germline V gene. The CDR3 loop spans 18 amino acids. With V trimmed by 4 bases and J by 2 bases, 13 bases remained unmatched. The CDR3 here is CASSLRRAGVRTYNEQFF. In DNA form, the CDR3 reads TGTGCCAGCAGCCTTAGACGAGCGGGAGTACGCACCTACAATGAGCAGTTCTTC.

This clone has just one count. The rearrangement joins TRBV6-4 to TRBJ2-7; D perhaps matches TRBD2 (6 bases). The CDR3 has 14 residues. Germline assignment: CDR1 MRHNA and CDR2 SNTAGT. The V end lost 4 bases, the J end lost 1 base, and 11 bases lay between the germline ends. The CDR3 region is CASSGVGGSYEQYF. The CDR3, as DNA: TGTGCCAGCAGTGGGGTGGGGGGTTCCTACGAGCAGTACTTC.

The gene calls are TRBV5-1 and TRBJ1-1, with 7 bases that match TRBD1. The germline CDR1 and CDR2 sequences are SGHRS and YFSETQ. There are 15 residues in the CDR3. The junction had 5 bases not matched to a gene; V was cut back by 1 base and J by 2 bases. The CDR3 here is CASSLFQGVNTEAFF. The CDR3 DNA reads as TGCGCCAGCAGCTTGTTTCAGGGGGTAAACACTGAAGCTTTCTTT.

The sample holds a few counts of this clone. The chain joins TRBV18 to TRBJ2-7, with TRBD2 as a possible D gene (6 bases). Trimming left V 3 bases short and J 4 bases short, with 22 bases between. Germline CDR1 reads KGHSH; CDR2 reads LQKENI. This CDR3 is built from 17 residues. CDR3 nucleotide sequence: TGTGCCAGCTCACCGCCCACCTCCGGAGGGAGGTTGTACGAGCAGTACTTC. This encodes CASSPPTSGGRLYEQYF.

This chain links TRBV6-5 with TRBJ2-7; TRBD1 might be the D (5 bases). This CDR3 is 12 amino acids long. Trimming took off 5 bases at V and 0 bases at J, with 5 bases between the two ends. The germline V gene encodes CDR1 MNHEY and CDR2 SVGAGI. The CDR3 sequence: CASSQGSYEQYF. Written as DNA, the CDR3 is TGTGCCAGCAGTCAGGGCTCCTACGAGCAGTACTTC.

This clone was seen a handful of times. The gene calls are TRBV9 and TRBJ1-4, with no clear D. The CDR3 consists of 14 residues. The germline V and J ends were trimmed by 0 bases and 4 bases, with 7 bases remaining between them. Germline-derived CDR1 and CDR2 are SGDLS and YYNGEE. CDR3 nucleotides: TGTGCCAGCAGCGTAGCGGGGTTTAATGAAAAACTGTTTTTT. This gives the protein CASSVAGFNEKLFF.

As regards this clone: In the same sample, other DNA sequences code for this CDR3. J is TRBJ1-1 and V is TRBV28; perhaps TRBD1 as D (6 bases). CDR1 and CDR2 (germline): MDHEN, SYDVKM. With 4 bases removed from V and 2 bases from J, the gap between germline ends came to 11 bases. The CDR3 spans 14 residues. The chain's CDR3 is CASSSTGLNTEAFF. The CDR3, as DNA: TGTGCCAGCAGTTCGACAGGTCTAAACACTGAAGCTTTCTTT.

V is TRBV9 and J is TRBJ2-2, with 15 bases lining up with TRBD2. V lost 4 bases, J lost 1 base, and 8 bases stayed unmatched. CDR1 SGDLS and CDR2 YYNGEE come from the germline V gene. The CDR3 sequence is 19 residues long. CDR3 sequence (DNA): TGTGCCAGCAGCCCCCGAGGACTAGCGGGAGGGCGGAACACCGGGGAGCTGTTTTTT. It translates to CASSPRGLAGGRNTGELFF.

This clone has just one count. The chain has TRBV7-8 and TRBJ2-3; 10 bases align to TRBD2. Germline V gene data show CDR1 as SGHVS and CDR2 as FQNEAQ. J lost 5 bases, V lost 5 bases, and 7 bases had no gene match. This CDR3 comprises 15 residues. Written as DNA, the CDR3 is TGTGCCAGCAGCCTTCTAGCGGGAGTGGTAGATACGCAGTATTTT. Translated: CASSLLAGVVDTQYF.

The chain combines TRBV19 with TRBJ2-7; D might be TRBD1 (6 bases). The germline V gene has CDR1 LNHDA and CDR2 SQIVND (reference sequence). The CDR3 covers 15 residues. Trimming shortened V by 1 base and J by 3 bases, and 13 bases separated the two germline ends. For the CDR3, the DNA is TGTGCCAGTAGTATAGTGGGCTTACAGGGCTACGAGCAGTACTTC. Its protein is CASSIVGLQGYEQYF.

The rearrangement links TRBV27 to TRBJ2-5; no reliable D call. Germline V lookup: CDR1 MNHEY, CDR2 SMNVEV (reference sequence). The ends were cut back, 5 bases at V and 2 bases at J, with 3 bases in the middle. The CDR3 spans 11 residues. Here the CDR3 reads CASSAQETQYF. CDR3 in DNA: TGTGCCAGCAGTGCGCAAGAGACCCAGTACTTC.

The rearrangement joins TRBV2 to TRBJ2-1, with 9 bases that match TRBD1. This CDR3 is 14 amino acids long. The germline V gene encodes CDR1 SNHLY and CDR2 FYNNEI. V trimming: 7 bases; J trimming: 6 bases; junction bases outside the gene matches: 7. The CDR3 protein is CASTGTGSFNEQFF. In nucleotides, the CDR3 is TGTGCCAGCACCGGGACAGGGAGCTTCAATGAGCAGTTCTTC.

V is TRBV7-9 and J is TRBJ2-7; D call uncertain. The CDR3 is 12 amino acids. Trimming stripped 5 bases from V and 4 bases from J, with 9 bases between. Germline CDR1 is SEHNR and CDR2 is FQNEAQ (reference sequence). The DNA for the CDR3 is TGTGCCAGCAGCCTCCGAGAGTACGAGCAGTACTTC. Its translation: CASSLREYEQYF.

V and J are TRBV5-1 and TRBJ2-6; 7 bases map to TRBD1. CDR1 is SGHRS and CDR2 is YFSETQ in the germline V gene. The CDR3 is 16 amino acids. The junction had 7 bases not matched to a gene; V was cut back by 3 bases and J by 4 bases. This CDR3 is CASSSGQSEGANVLTF. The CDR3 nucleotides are TGCGCCAGCAGCTCGGGACAGTCAGAGGGGGCCAACGTCCTGACTTTC. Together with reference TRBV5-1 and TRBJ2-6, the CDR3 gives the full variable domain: KAGVTQTPRYLIKTRGQQVTLSCSPISGHRSVSWYQQTPGQGLQFLFEYFSETQRNKGNFPGRFSGRQFSNSRSEMNVSTLELGDSALYLCASSSGQSEGANVLTFGAGSRLTVL.

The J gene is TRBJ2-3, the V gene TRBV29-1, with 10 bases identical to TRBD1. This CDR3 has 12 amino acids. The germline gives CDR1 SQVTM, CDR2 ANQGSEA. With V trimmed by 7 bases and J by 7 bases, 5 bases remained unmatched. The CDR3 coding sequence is TGCAGCGGCGGACAGGGGGGGAATACGCAGTATTTT. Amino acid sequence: CSGGQGGNTQYF.

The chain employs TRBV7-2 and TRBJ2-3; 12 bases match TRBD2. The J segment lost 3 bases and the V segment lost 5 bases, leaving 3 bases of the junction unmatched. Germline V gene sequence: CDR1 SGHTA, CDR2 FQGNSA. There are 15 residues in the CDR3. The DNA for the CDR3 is TGTGCCAGCAGCCCACTAGCGGGAGGTACAGATACGCAGTATTTT. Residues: CASSPLAGGTDTQYF.

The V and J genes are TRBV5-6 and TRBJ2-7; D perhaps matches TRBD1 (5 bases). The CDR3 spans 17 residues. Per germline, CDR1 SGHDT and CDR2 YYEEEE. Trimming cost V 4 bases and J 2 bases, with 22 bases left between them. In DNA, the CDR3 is TGTGCCAGCAGCCCCCTGGGCAGGGCTCAGATGACCTACGAGCAGTACTTC. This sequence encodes CASSPLGRAQMTYEQYF.

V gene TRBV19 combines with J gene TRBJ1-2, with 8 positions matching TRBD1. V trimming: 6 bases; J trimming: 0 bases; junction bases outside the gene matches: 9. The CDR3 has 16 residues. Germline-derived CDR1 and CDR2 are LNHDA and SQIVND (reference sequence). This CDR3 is CASSRRGQGSNYGYTF. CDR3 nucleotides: TGTGCCAGTAGCCGCCGCGGACAGGGTTCTAACTATGGCTACACCTTC.

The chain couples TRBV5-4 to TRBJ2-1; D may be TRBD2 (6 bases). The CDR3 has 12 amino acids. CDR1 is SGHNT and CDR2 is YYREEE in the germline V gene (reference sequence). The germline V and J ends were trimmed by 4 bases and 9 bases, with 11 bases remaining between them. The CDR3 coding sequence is TGTGCCAGCAGCCTCCGACTAGTTGAGCAGTTCTTC. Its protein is CASSLRLVEQFF.

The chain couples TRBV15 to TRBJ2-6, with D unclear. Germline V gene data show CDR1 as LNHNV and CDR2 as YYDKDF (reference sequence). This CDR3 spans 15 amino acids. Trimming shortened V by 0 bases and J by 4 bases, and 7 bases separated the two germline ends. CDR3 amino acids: CATSRDPLGANVLTF. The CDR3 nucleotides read TGTGCCACCAGCAGAGATCCACTAGGGGCCAACGTCCTGACTTTC.

The CDR3 nucleotides read TGTGCCAGCAGCCTGTACAGGGGCACTGAAGCTTTCTTT. Translating gives CASSLYRGTEAFF. The gene calls are TRBV4-2 and TRBJ1-1, with TRBD1 matching over 7 bases. The germline V gene has CDR1 LGHNA and CDR2 YNFKEQ. The V and J ends lost 4 bases and 4 bases, in that order; junction bases with no gene match: 3. This CDR3 comprises 13 residues.

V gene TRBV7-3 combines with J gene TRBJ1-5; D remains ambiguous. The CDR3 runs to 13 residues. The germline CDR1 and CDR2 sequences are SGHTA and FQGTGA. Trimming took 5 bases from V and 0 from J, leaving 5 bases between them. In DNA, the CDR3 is TGTGCCAGCAGCCCTTATAGCAATCAGCCCCAGCATTTT. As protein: CASSPYSNQPQHF.